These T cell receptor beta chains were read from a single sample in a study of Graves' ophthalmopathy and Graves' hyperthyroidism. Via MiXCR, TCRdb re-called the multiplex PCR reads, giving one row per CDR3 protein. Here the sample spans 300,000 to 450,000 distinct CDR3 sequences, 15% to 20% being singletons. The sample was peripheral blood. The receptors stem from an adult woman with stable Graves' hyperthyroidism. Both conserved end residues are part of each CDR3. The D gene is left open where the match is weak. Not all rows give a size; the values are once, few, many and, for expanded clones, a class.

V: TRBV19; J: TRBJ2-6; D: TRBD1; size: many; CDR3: CASRGTGIPSGANVLTF; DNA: TGTGCCAGTAGGGGGACAGGGATTCCCTCTGGGGCCAACGTCCTGACTTTC
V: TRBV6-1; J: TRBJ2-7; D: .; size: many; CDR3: CASSVRGGRYEQYF; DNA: TGTGCCAGCAGTGTAAGGGGGGGTCGGTACGAGCAGTACTTC
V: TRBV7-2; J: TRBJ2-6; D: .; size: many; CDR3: CASSSLGSGANVLTF; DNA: TGTGCCAGCAGCTCCCTGGGCTCTGGGGCCAACGTCCTGACTTTC
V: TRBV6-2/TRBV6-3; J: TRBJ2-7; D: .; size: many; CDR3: CASSPSGLFPPSYF; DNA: TGTGCCAGCAGCCCCTCGGGACTTTTCCCTCCCTCGTACTTC
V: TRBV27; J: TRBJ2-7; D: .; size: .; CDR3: CASSPGGTTYEQYF; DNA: TGTGCCAGCAGCCCAGGGGGGACAACCTACGAGCAGTACTTC
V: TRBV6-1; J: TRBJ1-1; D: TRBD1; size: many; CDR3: CASSATGAMNTEAFF; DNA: TGTGCCAGCAGTGCGACAGGGGCGATGAACACTGAAGCTTTCTTT
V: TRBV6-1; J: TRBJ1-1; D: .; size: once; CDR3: CASSHLIGTAVNTEAFF; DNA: TGTGCCAGCAGTCATTTAATCGGTACCGCCGTGAACACTGAAGCTTTCTTT
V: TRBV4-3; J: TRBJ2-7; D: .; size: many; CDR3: CASSQDLTNYEQYF; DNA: TGCGCCAGCAGCCAAGATCTGACCAACTACGAGCAGTACTTC
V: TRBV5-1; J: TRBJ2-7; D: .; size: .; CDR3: CASSLRGARDEQYF; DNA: TGCGCCAGCAGCTTGCGGGGGGCTAGAGACGAGCAGTACTTC
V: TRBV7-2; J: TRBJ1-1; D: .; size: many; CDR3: CASRPYRWMNTEAFF; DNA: TGTGCCAGCAGGCCTTACAGGTGGATGAACACTGAAGCTTTCTTT
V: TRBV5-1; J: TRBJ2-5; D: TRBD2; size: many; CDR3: CASSLAGDGAETQYF; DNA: TGCGCCAGCAGCTTAGCGGGAGATGGTGCTGAGACCCAGTACTTC
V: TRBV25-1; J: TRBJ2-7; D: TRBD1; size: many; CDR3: CASEATAGTGPSSRPYEQYF; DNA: TGTGCCAGCGAAGCGACGGCCGGGACAGGGCCCTCCTCACGCCCCTACGAGCAGTACTTC
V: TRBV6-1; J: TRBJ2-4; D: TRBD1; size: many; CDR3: CASSELGQGVGNIQYF; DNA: TGTGCCAGCAGTGAATTGGGACAGGGGGTTGGAAACATTCAGTACTTC
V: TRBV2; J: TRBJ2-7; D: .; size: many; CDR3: CASSVGGLTYEQYF; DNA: TGTGCCAGCAGTGTCGGCGGGCTTACCTACGAGCAGTACTTC
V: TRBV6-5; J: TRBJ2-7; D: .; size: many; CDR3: CATEGSSYEQYF; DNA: TGTGCCACCGAAGGCAGCTCCTACGAGCAGTACTTC
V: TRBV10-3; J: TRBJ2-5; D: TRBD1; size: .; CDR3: CAIRGQVGTQYF; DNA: TGTGCCATCAGGGGACAGGTTGGGACCCAGTACTTC
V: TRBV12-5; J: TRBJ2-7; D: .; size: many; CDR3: CASGLGAIPSYEQYF; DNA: TGTGCTAGTGGGCTCGGGGCAATCCCATCCTACGAGCAGTACTTC
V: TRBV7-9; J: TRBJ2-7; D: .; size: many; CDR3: CASSRSGRTRYEQYF; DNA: TGTGCCAGCAGCCGGTCCGGAAGGACACGCTACGAGCAGTACTTC
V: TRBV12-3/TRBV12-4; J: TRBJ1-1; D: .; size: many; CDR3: CASSLAAVGAFF; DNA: TGTGCCAGCAGTTTAGCCGCAGTGGGGGCTTTCTTT
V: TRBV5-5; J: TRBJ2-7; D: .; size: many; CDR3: CASSWGTRSSYEQYF; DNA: TGTGCCAGCAGCTGGGGGACGAGGAGCTCCTACGAGCAGTACTTC
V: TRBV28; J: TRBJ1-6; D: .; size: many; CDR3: CASRRAVGSPLHF; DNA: TGTGCCAGCAGACGGGCAGTGGGGTCACCCCTCCACTTT
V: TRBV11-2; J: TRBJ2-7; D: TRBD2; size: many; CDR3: CASSLVREATEQYF; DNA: TGTGCCAGCAGCTTAGTGCGGGAGGCCACAGAGCAGTACTTC
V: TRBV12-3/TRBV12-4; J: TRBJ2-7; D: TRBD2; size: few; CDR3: CASSIAGGPSYEQYF; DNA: TGTGCCAGCTCAATAGCGGGAGGGCCTTCCTACGAGCAGTACTTC
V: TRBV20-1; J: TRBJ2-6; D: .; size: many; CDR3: CSASRRTSGANVLTF; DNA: TGCAGTGCTAGTAGGCGGACCTCTGGGGCCAACGTCCTGACTTTC
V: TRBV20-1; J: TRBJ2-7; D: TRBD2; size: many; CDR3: CSATGTSAFNEQYF; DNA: TGCAGTGCCACAGGGACTAGCGCGTTTAACGAGCAGTACTTC
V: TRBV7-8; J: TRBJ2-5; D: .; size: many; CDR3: CASSSYGTQETQYF; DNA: TGTGCCAGCAGTTCCTATGGGACCCAAGAGACCCAGTACTTC
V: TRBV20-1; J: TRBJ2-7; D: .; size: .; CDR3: CSARDPLKGSYEQYF; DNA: TGCAGTGCTAGAGATCCCCTAAAGGGTTCCTACGAGCAGTACTTC
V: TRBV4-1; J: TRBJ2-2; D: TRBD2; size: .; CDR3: CVSSQGLAGRNTGELFF; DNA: TGCGTCAGCAGCCAGGGACTAGCGGGCCGGAACACCGGGGAGCTGTTTTTT
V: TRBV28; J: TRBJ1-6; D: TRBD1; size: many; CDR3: CASSQAGQGASPLHF; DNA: TGTGCCAGCAGTCAAGCGGGACAGGGGGCTTCACCCCTCCACTTT
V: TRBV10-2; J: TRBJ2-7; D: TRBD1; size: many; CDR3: CASSSRTGEFSEQYF; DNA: TGTGCCAGCAGCTCCCGGACAGGGGAGTTTTCCGAGCAGTACTTC
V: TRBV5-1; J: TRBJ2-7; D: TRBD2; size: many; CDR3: CASSLQRDRGEQYF; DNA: TGCGCCAGCAGCTTGCAGCGGGACCGGGGGGAGCAGTACTTC
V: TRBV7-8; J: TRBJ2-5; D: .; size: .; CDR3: CASSSLTGEETQYF; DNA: TGTGCCAGCAGCTCCTTAACGGGGGAAGAGACCCAGTACTTC
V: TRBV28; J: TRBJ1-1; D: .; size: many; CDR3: CASSSVHMNTEAFF; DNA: TGTGCCAGCAGTTCCGTACATATGAACACTGAAGCTTTCTTT
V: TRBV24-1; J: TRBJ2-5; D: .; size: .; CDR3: CATSDLLETQYF; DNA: TGTGCCACCAGTGATTTGCTCGAGACCCAGTACTTC
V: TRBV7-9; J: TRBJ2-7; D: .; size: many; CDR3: CASSLGGDISYEQYF; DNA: TGTGCCAGCAGCTTAGGTGGGGACATCTCCTACGAGCAGTACTTC
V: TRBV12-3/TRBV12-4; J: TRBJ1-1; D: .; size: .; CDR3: CASSSPYTTEAFF; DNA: TGTGCCAGCAGTTCTCCATATACCACTGAAGCTTTCTTT
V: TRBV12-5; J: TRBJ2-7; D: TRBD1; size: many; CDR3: CASGRGFTGSYEQYF; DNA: TGTGCTAGTGGCAGGGGGTTCACCGGGTCCTACGAGCAGTACTTC
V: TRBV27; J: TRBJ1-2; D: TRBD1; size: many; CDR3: CASRRTGTLIYGYTF; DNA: TGTGCCAGCAGGCGGACAGGGACACTCATCTATGGCTACACCTTC
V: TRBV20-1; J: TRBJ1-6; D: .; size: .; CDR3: CSARRQGFESPLHF; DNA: TGCAGTGCTAGGCGACAAGGCTTCGAATCACCCCTCCACTTT
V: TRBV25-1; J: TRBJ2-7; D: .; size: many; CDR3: CASRDIGDYEQYF; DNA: TGTGCCAGCAGGGATATCGGGGACTACGAGCAGTACTTC
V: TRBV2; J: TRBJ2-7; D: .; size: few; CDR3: CASSGLSWGETYEQYF; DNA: TGTGCCAGCAGTGGTCTTAGTTGGGGGGAAACCTACGAGCAGTACTTC
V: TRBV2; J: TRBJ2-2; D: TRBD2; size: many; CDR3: CASSKGLAANTGELFF; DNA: TGTGCCAGCAGCAAAGGACTAGCGGCGAACACCGGGGAGCTGTTTTTT
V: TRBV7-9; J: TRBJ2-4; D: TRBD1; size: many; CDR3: CASSLGTGPSGQYF; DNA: TGTGCCAGCAGCTTAGGGACAGGGCCTTCTGGTCAGTACTTC
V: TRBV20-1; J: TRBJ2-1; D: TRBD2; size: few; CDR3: CSASRTSGKNEQFF; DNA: TGCAGTGCTAGCAGGACTAGCGGGAAGAATGAGCAGTTCTTC
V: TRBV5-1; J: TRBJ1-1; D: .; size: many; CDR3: CASSLDGGGTEAFF; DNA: TGCGCCAGCAGCTTGGACGGGGGTGGTACTGAAGCTTTCTTT
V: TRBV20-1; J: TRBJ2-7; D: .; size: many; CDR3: CSANRDVNYEQYF; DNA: TGCAGTGCAAACAGGGATGTCAACTACGAGCAGTACTTC
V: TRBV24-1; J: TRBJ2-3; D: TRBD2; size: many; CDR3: CATSDLGAGATDTQYF; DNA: TGTGCCACCAGTGATCTCGGGGCGGGAGCTACAGATACGCAGTATTTT
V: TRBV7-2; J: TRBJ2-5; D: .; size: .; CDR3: CASSPPQDETQYF; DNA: TGTGCCAGCAGCCCACCCCAGGACGAGACCCAGTACTTC
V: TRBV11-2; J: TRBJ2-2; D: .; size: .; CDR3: CASGYYRGGRGGELCF; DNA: TGTGCCAGCGGCTACTACAGGGGAGGACGGGGCGGGGAGCTGTGTTTT
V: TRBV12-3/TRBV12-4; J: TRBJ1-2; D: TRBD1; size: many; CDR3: CASSLGTGPNYGYTF; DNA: TGTGCCAGCAGTCTCGGGACAGGGCCTAACTATGGCTACACCTTC
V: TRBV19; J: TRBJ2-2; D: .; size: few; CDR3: CASSLRTVDTGELFF; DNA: TGTGCCAGTAGCCTCAGGACGGTGGACACCGGGGAGCTGTTTTTT
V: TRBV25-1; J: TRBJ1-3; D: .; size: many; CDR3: CASSDPAQGGNTIYF; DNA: TGTGCCAGCAGTGATCCAGCCCAGGGTGGAAACACCATATATTTT
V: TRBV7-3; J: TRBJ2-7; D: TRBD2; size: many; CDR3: CASSLRGRTSGSLEQYF; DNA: TGTGCCAGCAGCTTACGAGGCAGGACTAGCGGGAGTCTCGAGCAGTACTTC
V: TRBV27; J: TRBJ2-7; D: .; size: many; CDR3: CASSFPAVYRSYEQYF; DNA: TGTGCCAGCAGTTTCCCTGCAGTTTACCGCTCCTACGAGCAGTACTTC